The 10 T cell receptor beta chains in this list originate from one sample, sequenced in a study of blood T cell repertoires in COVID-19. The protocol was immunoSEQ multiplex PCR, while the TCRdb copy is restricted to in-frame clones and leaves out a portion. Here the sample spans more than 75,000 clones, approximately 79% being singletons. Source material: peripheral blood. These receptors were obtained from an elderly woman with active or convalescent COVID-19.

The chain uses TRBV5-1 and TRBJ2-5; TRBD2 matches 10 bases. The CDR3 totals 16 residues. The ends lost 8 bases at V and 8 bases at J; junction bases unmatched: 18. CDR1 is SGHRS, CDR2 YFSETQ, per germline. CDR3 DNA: TGCGCCAGTCATAGCGGGAGGCCCGAATACAAGAGAACCCAGTACTTC. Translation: CASHSGRPEYKRTQYF.

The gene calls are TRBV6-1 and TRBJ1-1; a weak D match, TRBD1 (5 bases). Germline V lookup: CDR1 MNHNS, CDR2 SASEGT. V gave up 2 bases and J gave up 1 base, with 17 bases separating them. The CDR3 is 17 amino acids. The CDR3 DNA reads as TGTGCCAGCAGTGAACCCAAACGACAGCAATGGAACACTGAAGCTTTCTTT. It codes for CASSEPKRQQWNTEAFF.

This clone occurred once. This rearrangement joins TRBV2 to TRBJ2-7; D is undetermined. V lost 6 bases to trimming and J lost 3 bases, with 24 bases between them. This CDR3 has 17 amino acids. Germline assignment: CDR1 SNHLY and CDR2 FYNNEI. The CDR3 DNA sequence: TGTGCCAGCAGACAAGATCCTCGGAGAGGAGAAAGCTACGAGCAGTACTTC. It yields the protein CASRQDPRRGESYEQYF.

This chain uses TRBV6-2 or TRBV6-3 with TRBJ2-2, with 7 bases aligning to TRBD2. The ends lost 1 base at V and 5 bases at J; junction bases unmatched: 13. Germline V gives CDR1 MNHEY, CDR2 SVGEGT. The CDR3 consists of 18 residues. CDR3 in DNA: TGTGCCAGCAGTTACTACGGGCTAGCGGTCGGGGGTACCGGGGAGCTGTTTTTT. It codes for CASSYYGLAVGGTGELFF.

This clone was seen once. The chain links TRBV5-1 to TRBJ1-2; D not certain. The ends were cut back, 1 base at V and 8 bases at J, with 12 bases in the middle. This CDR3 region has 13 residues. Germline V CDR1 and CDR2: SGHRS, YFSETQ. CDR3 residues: CASSLRGPEGYTF. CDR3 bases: TGCGCCAGCAGCTTGCGGGGTCCGGAGGGCTACACCTTC.

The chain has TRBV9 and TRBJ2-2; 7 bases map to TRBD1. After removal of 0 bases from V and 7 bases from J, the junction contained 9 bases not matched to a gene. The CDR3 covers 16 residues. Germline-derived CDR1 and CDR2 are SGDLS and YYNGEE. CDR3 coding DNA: TGTGCCAGCAGCGTAGGCCCCGGACAGGTCCACGGGGAGCTGTTTTTT. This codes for CASSVGPGQVHGELFF.

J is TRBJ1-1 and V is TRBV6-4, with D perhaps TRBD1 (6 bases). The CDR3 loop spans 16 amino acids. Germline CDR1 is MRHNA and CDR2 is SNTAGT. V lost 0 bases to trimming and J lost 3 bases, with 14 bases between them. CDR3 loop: CASSDSGKGEDTEAFF. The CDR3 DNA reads TGTGCCAGCAGTGACTCAGGGAAGGGGGAAGACACTGAAGCTTTCTTT.

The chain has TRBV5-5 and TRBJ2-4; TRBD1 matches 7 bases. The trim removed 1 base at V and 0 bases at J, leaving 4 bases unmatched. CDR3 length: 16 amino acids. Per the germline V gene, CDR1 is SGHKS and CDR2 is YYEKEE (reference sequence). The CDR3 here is CASSLLGGIAKNIQYF. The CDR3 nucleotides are TGTGCCAGCAGCTTGTTAGGGGGCATAGCCAAAAACATTCAGTACTTC.

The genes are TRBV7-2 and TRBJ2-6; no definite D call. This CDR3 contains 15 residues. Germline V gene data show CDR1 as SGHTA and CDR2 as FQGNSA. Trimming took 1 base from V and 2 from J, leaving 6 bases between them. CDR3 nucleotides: TGTGCCAGCAGCTTAGGCACGGCTGGGGCCAACGTCCTGACTTTC. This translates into CASSLGTAGANVLTF.

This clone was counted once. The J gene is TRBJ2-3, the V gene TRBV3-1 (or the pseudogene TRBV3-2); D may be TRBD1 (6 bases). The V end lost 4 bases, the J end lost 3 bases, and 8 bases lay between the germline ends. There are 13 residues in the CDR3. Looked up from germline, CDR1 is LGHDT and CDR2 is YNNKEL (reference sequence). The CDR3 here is CASSLTGTDTQYF. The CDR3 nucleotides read TGTGCCAGCAGCCTAACAGGGACAGATACGCAGTATTTT.